This T cell receptor (beta chain) was found in a study of blood T cells in healthy people across ages. Study-wide findings and caveats: While age rose, TCR beta diversity per million T cells dropped in a roughly linear way.

A second PCR, run for about 7 to 11 cycles, used a sample-barcoded 5' primer plus a J-beta primer mix. A template-switch adaptor that had 12 random nucleotides put a tag on each cDNA molecule. Every sample gave at least 2.5 million paired-end reads containing CDR3. TCRdb processed the 5' RACE reads anew with MiXCR; each CDR3 protein has one entry. This table holds 540,000 or so distinct CDR3 sequences, 27% found once. The CDR3 runs 14 residues. The V segment lost 5 bases and the J segment 3 bases; nucleotides outside the gene matches: 2. Looked up from germline, CDR1 is KGHSH and CDR2 is LQKENI. To note about this clonotype: Its antigen remains unknown.

Sample: blood. The sequence was obtained from a woman in her sixties or seventies in good health. The J gene is TRBJ1-5, the V gene TRBV18, with TRBD1 matching 9 bases. For the CDR3, the DNA is TGTGCCAGCTCAACAGGGGGCAACAATCAGCCCCAGCATTTT. Residues: CASSTGGNNQPQHF.